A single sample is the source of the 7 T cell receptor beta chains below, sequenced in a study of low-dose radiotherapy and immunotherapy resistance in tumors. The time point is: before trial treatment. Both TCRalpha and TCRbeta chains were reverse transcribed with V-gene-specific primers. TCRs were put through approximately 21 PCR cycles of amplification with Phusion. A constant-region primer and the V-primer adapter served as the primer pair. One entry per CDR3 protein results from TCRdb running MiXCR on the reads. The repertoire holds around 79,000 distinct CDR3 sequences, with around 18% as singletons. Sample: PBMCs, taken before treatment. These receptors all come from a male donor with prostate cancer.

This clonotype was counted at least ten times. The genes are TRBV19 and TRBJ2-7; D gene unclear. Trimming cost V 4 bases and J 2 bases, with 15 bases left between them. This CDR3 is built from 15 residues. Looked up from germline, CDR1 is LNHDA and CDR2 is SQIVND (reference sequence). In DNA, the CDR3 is TGTGCCAGTAGTACGCTGCAGCGACCTACCTACGAGCAGTACTTC. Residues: CASSTLQRPTYEQYF.

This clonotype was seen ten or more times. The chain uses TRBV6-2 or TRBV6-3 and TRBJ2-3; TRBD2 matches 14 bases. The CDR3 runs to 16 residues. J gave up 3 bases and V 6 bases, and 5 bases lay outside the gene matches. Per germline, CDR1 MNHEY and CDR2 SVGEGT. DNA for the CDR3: TGTGCCAGCAGATGGACTAGCGGGAGGTTGACAGATACGCAGTATTTT. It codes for CASRWTSGRLTDTQYF.

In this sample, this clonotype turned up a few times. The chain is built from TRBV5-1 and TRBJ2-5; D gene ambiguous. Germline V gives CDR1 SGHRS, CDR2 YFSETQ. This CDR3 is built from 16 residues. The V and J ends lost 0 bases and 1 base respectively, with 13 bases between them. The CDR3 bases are TGCGCCAGCAGCTTGGGGGTTTCAACGCCCCAAGAGACCCAGTACTTC. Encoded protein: CASSLGVSTPQETQYF.

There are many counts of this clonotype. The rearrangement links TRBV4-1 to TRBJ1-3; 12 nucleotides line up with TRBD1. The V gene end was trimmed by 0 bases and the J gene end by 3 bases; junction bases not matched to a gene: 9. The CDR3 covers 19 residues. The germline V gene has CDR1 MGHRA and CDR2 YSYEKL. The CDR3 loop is CASSQDGGQGAGSGNTIYF. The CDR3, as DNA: TGCGCCAGCAGCCAAGATGGGGGACAGGGGGCAGGTAGTGGAAACACCATATATTTT.

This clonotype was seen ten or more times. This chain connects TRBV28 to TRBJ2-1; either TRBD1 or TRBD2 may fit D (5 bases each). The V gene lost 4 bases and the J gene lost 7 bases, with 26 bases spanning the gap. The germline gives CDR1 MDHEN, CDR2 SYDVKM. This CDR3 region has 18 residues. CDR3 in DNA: TGTGCCAGCAGTTCCGTCCGTTCCACCCAGGGAGTTGAAAATGAGCAGTTCTTC. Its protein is CASSSVRSTQGVENEQFF.

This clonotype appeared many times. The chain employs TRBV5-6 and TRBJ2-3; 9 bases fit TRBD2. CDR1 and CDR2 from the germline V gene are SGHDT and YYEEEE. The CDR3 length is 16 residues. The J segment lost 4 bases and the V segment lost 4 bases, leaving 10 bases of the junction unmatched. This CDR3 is CASSLISGGLADTQYF. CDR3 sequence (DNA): TGTGCCAGCAGCCTCATCAGCGGGGGGCTCGCAGATACGCAGTATTTT.

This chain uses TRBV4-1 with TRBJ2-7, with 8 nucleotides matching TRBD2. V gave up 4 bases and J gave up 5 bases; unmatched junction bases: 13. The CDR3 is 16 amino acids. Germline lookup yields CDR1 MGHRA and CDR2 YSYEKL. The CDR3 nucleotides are TGCGCCAGCAGCCCCCGAACAACCGGGAGGGTCGACGAGCAGTACTTC. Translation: CASSPRTTGRVDEQYF.